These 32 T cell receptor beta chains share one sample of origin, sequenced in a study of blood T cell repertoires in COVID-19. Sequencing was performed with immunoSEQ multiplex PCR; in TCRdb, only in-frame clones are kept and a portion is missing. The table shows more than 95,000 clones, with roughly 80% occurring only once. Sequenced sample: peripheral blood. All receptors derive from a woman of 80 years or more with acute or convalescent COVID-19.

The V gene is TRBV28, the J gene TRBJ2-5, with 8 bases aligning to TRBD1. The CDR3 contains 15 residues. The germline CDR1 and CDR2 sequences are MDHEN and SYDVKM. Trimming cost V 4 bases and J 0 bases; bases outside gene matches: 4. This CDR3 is CASSSRDRYQETQYF. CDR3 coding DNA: TGTGCCAGCAGTTCCCGGGACAGGTACCAAGAGACCCAGTACTTC.

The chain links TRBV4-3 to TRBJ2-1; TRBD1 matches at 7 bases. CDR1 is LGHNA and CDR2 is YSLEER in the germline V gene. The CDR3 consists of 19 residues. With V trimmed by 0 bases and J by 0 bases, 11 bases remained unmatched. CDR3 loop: CASSQDITGGQSSYNEQFF. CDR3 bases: TGCGCCAGCAGCCAAGATATAACTGGGGGACAGAGCTCCTACAATGAGCAGTTCTTC.

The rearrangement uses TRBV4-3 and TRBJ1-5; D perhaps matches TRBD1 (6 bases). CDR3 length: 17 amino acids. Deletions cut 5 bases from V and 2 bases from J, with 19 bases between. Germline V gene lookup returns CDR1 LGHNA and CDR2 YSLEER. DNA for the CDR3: TGCGCCAGCAGCGACGGCATCAGGGGTAGTGGCAATCAGCCCCAGCATTTT. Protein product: CASSDGIRGSGNQPQHF.

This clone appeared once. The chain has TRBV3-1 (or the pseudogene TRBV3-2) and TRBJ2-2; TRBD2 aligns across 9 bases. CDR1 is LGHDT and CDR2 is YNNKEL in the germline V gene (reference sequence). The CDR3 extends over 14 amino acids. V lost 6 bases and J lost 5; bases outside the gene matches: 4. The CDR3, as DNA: TGTGCCAGCAGACGGACTAGCGAGACCGGGGAGCTGTTTTTT. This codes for CASRRTSETGELFF.

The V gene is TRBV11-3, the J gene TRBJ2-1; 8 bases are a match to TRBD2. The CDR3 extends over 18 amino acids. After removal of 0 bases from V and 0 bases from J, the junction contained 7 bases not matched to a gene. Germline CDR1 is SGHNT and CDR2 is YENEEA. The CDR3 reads CASSLESFAGGSYNEQFF. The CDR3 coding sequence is TGTGCCAGCAGCTTAGAGTCTTTCGCGGGAGGCTCCTACAATGAGCAGTTCTTC.

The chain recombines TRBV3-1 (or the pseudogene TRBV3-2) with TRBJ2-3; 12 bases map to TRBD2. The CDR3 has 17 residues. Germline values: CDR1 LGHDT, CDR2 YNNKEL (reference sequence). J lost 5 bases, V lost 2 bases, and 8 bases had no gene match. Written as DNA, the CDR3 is TGTGCCAGCAGCCAATACGTCCCGGGACTAGCGGGAGATACGCAGTATTTT. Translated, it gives CASSQYVPGLAGDTQYF.

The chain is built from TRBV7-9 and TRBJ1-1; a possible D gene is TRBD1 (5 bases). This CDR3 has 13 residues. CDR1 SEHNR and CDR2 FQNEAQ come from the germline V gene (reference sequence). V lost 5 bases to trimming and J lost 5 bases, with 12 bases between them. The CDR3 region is CASSVGPGTEAFF. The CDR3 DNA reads TGTGCCAGCAGCGTGGGGCCTGGGACTGAAGCTTTCTTT.

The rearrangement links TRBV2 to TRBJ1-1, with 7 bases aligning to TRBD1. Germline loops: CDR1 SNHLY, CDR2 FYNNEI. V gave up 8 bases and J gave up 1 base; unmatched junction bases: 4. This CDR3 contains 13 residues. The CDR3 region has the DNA TGTGCCAGCCTACGGGACAGGAACACTGAAGCTTTCTTT. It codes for CASLRDRNTEAFF.

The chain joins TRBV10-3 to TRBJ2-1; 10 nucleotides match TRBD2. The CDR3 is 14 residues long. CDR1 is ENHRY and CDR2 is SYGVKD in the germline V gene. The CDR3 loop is CAHSSGSFLHEQFF. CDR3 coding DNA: TGTGCGCACTCTAGCGGGAGTTTTCTCCATGAGCAGTTCTTC.

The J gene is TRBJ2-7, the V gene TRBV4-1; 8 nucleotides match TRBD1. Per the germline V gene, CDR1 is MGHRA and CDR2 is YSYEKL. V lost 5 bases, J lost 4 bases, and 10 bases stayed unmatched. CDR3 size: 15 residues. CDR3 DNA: TGCGCCAGCAGCGCCGCTCCAGGGGGCGAGTACGAGCAGTACTTC. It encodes CASSAAPGGEYEQYF.

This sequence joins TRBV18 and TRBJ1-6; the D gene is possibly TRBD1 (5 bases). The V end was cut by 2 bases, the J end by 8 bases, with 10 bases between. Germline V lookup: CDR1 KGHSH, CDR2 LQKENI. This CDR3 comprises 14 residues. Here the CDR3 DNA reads TGTGCCAGCTCACCAGGGCAGGGCCATTCACCCCTCCACTTT. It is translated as CASSPGQGHSPLHF.

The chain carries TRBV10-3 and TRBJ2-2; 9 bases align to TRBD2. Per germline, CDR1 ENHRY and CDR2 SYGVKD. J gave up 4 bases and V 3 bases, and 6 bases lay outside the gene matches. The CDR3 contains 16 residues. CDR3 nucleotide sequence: TGTGCCATCAGTGATGCTAGCGGGAAGGGCACCGGGGAGCTGTTTTTT. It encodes CAISDASGKGTGELFF.

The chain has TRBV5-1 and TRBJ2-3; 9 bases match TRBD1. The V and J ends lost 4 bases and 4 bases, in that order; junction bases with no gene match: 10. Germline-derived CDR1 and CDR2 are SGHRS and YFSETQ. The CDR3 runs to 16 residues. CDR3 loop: CASSRMGQGGADTQYF. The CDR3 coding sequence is TGCGCCAGCAGCAGGATGGGACAGGGAGGCGCAGATACGCAGTATTTT.

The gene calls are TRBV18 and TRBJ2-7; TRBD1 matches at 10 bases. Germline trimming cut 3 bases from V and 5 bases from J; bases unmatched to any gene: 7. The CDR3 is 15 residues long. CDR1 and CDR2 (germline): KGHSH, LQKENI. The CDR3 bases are TGTGCCAGCTCACCCCGACAGGGGGCATGGAACGAGCAGTACTTC. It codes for CASSPRQGAWNEQYF.

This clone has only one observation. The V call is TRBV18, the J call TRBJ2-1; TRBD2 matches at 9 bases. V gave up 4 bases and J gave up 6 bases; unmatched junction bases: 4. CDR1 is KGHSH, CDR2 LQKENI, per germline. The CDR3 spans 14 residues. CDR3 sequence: CASSQLAGANEQFF. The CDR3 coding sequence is TGTGCCAGCTCACAACTAGCGGGCGCCAATGAGCAGTTCTTC.

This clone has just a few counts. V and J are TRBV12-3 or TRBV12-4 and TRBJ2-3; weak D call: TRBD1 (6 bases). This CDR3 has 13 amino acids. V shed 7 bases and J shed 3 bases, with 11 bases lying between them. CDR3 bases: TGTGCCAGCACGGGCAGGGGAACAGATACGCAGTATTTT. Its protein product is CASTGRGTDTQYF.

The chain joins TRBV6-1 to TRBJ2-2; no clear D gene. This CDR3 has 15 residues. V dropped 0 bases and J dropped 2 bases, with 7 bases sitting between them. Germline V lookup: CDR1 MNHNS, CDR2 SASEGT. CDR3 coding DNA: TGTGCCAGCAGTGAAGCACGGAGAAACACCGGGGAGCTGTTTTTT. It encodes CASSEARRNTGELFF.

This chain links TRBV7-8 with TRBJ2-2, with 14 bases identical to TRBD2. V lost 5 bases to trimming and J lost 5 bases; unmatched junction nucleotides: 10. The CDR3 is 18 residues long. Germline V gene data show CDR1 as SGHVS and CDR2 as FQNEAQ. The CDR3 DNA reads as TGTGCCAGCAGCAACCTGGGACTAGCGGGAGTGGGTACCGGGGAGCTGTTTTTT. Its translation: CASSNLGLAGVGTGELFF.

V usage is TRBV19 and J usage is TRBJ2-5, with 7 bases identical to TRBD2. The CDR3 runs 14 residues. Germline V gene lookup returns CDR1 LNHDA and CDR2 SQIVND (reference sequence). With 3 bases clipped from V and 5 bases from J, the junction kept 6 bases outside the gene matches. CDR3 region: CASSMMAGVETQYF. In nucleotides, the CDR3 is TGTGCCAGTAGTATGATGGCGGGAGTGGAGACCCAGTACTTC.

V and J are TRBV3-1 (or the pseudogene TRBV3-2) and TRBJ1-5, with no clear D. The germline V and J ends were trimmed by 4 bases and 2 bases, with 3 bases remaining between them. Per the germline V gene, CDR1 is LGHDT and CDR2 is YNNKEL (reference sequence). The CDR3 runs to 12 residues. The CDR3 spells CASSPGNQPQHF. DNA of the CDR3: TGTGCCAGCAGCCCAGGCAATCAGCCCCAGCATTTT.

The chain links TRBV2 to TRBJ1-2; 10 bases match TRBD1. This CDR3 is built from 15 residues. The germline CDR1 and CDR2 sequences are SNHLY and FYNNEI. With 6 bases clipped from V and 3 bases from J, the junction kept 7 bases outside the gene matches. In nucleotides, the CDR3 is TGTGCCAGCAGCGAGAGGGACAGGGGATACTATGGCTACACCTTC. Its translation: CASSERDRGYYGYTF.

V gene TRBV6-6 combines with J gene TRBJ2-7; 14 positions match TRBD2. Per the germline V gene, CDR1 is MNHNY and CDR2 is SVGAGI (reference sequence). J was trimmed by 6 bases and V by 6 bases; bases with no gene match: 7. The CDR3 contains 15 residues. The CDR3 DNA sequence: TGTGCCAGCAGGTCCGGGACTAGCGGGAGTGTCGAGCAGTACGTC. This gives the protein CASRSGTSGSVEQYV.

The CDR3 coding sequence is TGCAGCGTTGAAGATGACAGTCCTGGAGAGACCCAGTACTTC. It translates to CSVEDDSPGETQYF. The genes are TRBV29-1 and TRBJ2-5; maybe TRBD1 (5 bases). Germline CDR1 SQVTM, CDR2 ANQGSEA. Trimming removed 0 bases at V and 4 bases at J, with 12 bases between. The CDR3 totals 14 residues.

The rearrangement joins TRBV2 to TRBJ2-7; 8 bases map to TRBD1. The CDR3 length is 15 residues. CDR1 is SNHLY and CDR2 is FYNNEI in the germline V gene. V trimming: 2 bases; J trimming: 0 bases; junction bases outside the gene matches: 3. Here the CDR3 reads CASSEWTGSSYEQYF. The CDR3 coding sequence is TGTGCCAGCAGTGAATGGACAGGGAGCTCCTACGAGCAGTACTTC.

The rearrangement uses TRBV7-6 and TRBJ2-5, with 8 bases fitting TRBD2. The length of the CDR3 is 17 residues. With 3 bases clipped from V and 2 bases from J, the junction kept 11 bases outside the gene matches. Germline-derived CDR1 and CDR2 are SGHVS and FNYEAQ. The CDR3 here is CASSLLTGGPRQETQYF. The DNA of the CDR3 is TGTGCCAGCAGCTTGTTGACGGGAGGGCCGAGGCAAGAGACCCAGTACTTC.

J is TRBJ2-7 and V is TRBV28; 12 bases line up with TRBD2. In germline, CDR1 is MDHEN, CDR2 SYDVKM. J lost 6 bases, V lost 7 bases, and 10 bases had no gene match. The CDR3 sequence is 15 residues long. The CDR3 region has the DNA TGTGCCAGCATCCCCTCGACTAGCGGGAGAATCGAGCAGTACTTC. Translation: CASIPSTSGRIEQYF.

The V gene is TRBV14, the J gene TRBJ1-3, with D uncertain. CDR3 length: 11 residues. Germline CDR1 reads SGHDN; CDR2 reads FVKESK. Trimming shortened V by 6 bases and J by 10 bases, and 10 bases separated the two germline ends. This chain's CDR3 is CASRQTETIYF. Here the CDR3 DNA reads TGTGCCAGCAGACAAACCGAGACCATATATTTT.

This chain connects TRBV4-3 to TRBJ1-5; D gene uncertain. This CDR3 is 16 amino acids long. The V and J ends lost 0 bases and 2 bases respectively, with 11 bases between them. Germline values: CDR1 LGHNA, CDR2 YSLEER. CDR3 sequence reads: CASSQDIRRGNQPQHF. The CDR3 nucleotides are TGCGCCAGCAGCCAAGATATAAGGAGAGGCAATCAGCCCCAGCATTTT.

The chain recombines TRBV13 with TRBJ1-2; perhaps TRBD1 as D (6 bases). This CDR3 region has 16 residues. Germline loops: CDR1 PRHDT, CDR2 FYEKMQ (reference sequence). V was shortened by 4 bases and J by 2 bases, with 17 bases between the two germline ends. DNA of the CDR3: TGTGCCAGCAGCTCCACGGACAGCCCGAGCAACTATGGCTACACCTTC. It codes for CASSSTDSPSNYGYTF. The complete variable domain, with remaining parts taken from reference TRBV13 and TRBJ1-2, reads AAGVIQSPRHLIKEKRETATLKCYPIPRHDTVYWYQQGPGQDPQFLISFYEKMQSDKGSIPDRFSAQQFSDYHSELNMSSLELGDSALYFCASSSTDSPSNYGYTFGSGTRLTVV.

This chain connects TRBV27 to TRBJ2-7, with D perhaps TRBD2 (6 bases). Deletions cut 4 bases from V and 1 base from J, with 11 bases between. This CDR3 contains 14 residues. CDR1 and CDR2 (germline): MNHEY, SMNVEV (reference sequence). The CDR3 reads CASSYVRGSYEQYF. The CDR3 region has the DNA TGTGCCAGCAGTTACGTTCGGGGGTCCTACGAGCAGTACTTC.

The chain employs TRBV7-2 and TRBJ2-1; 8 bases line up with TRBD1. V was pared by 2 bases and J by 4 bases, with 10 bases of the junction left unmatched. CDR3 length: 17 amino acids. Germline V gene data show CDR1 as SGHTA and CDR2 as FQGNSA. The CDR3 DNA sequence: TGTGCCAGCAGCTTATCCAGGACAGGGAAACTGTACAATGAGCAGTTCTTC. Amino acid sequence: CASSLSRTGKLYNEQFF. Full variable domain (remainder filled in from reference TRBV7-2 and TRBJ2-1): GAGVSQSPSNKVTEKGKDVELRCDPISGHTALYWYRQSLGQGLEFLIYFQGNSAPDKSGLPSDRFSAERTGGSVSTLTIQRTQQEDSAVYLCASSLSRTGKLYNEQFFGPGTRLTVL.

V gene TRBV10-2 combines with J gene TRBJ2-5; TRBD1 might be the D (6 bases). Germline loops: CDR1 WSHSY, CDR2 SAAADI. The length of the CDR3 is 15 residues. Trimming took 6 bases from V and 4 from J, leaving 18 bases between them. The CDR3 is CASRTRGVRPETQYF. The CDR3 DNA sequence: TGCGCCAGCAGAACCAGGGGCGTCCGTCCAGAGACCCAGTACTTC.